This TCR beta chain was identified in a study of CD4 and CD8 cells across lung adenocarcinoma regions. Notes on this clonotype: One end of the junction fails to match germline, which may point to a read error.

Donors had localized lung adenocarcinoma, a non-small cell lung cancer. TCRdb analysed the PCR reads with MiXCR anew, one entry per CDR3 protein. Among about 3,200 distinct CDR3 sequences listed, roughly 69% were seen once. Per the germline V gene, CDR1 is WNHNN and CDR2 is SYGVQD (reference sequence). This CDR3 is built from 12 residues. Input material: CD4+ T cells from the margin of a lung tumor. V is TRBV10-1 and J is TRBJ2-3; unclear D gene. The source is a male donor with lung adenocarcinoma. The CD4 and CD8 labels of this study may be unreliable. Here the CDR3 DNA reads TGCGCCAGCAGCCTAATAGCCAATGCGCAGTTCTTT. Protein sequence: CASSLIANAQFF.